The 18 T cell receptor beta chains reported below all come from one sample, sequenced in a study of chronic HIV infection and antiretroviral therapy. TCRdb independently ran MiXCR on the 5' RACE reads; one entry per CDR3 protein. This sample has approximately 47,000 distinct CDR3 sequences, with 19% found just once. What was sequenced was peripheral blood. These receptors all come from an adult who had HIV and had not received antiretroviral therapy, or was an uninfected healthy control (not recorded which).

The gene calls are TRBV28 and TRBJ2-1; D is unresolved. CDR1 is MDHEN and CDR2 is SYDVKM in the germline V gene. The CDR3 spans 13 residues. V gave up 6 bases and J gave up 5 bases, with 11 bases separating them. CDR3 DNA: TGTGCCAGCAGCCCCCCGGCCAACAATGAGCAGTTCTTC. This gives the protein CASSPPANNEQFF.

This clonotype was found a few times. This sequence joins TRBV4-1 and TRBJ2-6, with D possibly matching TRBD1 (6 bases). Per germline, CDR1 MGHRA and CDR2 YSYEKL. V lost 6 bases and J 3 bases, leaving 6 bases between the germline ends. The length of the CDR3 is 13 residues. CDR3 nucleotide sequence: TGCGCCAGCAGAGGGGGTGGGGCCAACGTCCTGACTTTC. Its translation is CASRGGGANVLTF.

This clonotype occurred a few times. CDR3 in DNA: TGCAGTGCGTGGGACGTCTCCGGGGGTGAAGCTTTCTTT. This sequence encodes CSAWDVSGGEAFF. V gene TRBV20-1 combines with J gene TRBJ1-1, with a tentative D call TRBD1 (5 bases). V lost 6 bases to trimming and J lost 7 bases, with 18 bases between them. CDR1 DFQATT and CDR2 SNEGSKA come from the germline V gene (reference sequence). This CDR3 spans 13 amino acids.

This clonotype was observed a handful of times. The gene calls are TRBV29-1 and TRBJ2-4, with TRBD2 identical over 10 bases. CDR1 SQVTM and CDR2 ANQGSEA come from the germline V gene. This CDR3 is 15 amino acids long. V shed 3 bases and J 0 bases; nucleotides not matched to a gene: 2. CDR3 in amino acids: CSVERLAGAKNIQYF. As DNA, the CDR3 is TGCAGCGTTGAGAGACTAGCGGGAGCCAAAAACATTCAGTACTTC. Full variable domain (missing parts from reference TRBV29-1 and TRBJ2-4): SAVISQKPSRDICQRGTSLTIQCQVDSQVTMMFWYRQQPGQSLTLIATANQGSEATYESGFVIDKFPISRPNLTFSTLTVSNMSPEDSSIYLCSVERLAGAKNIQYFGAGTRLSVL.

This clonotype showed up many times. The chain employs TRBV11-2 and TRBJ2-3; D unclear. The CDR3 covers 15 residues. CDR1 SGHAT and CDR2 FQNNGV come from the germline V gene. Trimming took off 0 bases at V and 2 bases at J, with 9 bases between the two ends. In DNA form, the CDR3 reads TGTGCCAGCAGCTTAGATTCTCATTACACAGATACGCAGTATTTT. Amino acid sequence: CASSLDSHYTDTQYF.

This clonotype was seen only a few times. The chain employs TRBV28 and TRBJ2-3; D is unresolved. Trimming pared 7 bases from V and 1 base from J, leaving 9 bases between. From germline, CDR1 is MDHEN and CDR2 SYDVKM. The CDR3 loop spans 13 amino acids. DNA of the CDR3: TGTGCCAGCATAGATCTCCGCACAGATACGCAGTATTTT. Its protein is CASIDLRTDTQYF.

This sequence joins TRBV28 and TRBJ1-1; D is unresolved. V dropped 1 base and J dropped 6 bases, with 6 bases sitting between them. This CDR3 is 12 amino acids long. Looked up from germline, CDR1 is MDHEN and CDR2 is SYDVKM. This CDR3 is CASSLSAAEAFF. CDR3 sequence (DNA): TGTGCCAGCAGTTTATCCGCGGCTGAAGCTTTCTTT.

This clonotype has only a few counts. The chain carries TRBV28 and TRBJ2-3; 9 nucleotides line up with TRBD1. Per germline, CDR1 MDHEN and CDR2 SYDVKM. The length of the CDR3 is 17 residues. With 7 bases clipped from V and 5 bases from J, the junction kept 16 bases outside the gene matches. The CDR3 sequence: CASTLSEQGAPGDTQYF. The CDR3 region has the DNA TGTGCCAGCACTCTATCAGAACAGGGGGCGCCGGGAGATACGCAGTATTTT.

This clonotype was recorded a few times. CDR3 region: CSAAAGPYEQYF. CDR3 DNA sequence: TGCAGCGCCGCCGCTGGGCCCTACGAGCAGTACTTC. The chain carries TRBV29-1 and TRBJ2-7, with D unresolved. Trimming pared 7 bases from V and 2 bases from J, leaving 12 bases between. The CDR3 consists of 12 residues. Germline V gene sequence: CDR1 SQVTM, CDR2 ANQGSEA.

This clonotype was recorded a few times. The V gene is TRBV27, the J gene TRBJ2-2; D possibly corresponds to TRBD2 (5 bases). The V and J ends lost 4 bases and 3 bases respectively, with 18 bases between them. The CDR3 has 17 residues. The V gene's germline CDR1 is MNHEY and CDR2 SMNVEV (reference sequence). The CDR3 region has the DNA TGTGCCAGCAGTTCTCCCCCCCGGACTGGCTACACCGGGGAGCTGTTTTTT. Its translation: CASSSPPRTGYTGELFF.

The rearrangement links TRBV29-1 to TRBJ1-5; 9 bases align to TRBD1. The CDR3 consists of 16 residues. Germline V gene lookup returns CDR1 SQVTM and CDR2 ANQGSEA. V trimming: 5 bases; J trimming: 3 bases; junction bases outside the gene matches: 11. The CDR3 bases are TGCAGCGTTTCGCACTCCGGGACAGGGTCCAATCAGCCCCAGCATTTT. Translating gives CSVSHSGTGSNQPQHF.

The rearrangement joins TRBV24-1 to TRBJ1-1; 8 nucleotides match TRBD1. The CDR3 totals 14 residues. Per the germline V gene, CDR1 is KGHDR and CDR2 is SFDVKD. The ends lost 7 bases at V and 1 base at J; junction bases unmatched: 4. The CDR3 reads CATRRGTGNTEAFF. The CDR3 bases are TGTGCCACCAGGAGGGGGACAGGGAACACTGAAGCTTTCTTT.

A few counts support this clonotype. The gene calls are TRBV2 and TRBJ2-3; no clear D gene. The CDR3 runs to 14 residues. V shed 6 bases and J shed 2 bases, with 12 bases lying between them. Germline V lookup: CDR1 SNHLY, CDR2 FYNNEI. CDR3 protein: CASRSSEYTDTQYF. CDR3 coding DNA: TGTGCCAGCAGGTCGAGCGAGTACACAGATACGCAGTATTTT.

The CDR3 region is CASSLSGNQPQHF. For the CDR3, the DNA is TGTGCCAGCAGTTTGTCGGGGAATCAGCCCCAGCATTTT. This chain links TRBV27 with TRBJ1-5; D ambiguous. The germline V gene has CDR1 MNHEY and CDR2 SMNVEV (reference sequence). V lost 3 bases, J lost 4 bases, and 7 bases lay in between. The CDR3 is 13 amino acids.

The chain uses TRBV20-1 and TRBJ2-5, with a possible D match to TRBD2 (6 bases). CDR1 and CDR2 from the germline V gene are DFQATT and SNEGSKA (reference sequence). The V and J ends lost 0 bases and 5 bases respectively, with 10 bases between them. This CDR3 has 13 residues. The CDR3 nucleotides are TGCAGTGCTAGAGAAGCGGGTGGGGAGACCCAGTACTTC. Translating gives CSAREAGGETQYF.

The chain is built from TRBV29-1 and TRBJ1-1, with D possibly matching TRBD1 (6 bases). Trimming removed 1 base at V and 5 bases at J, with 11 bases between. This CDR3 has 13 amino acids. Germline V gene lookup returns CDR1 SQVTM and CDR2 ANQGSEA. Written as DNA, the CDR3 is TGCAGCGTTGAAGGCCAGGGGAGGACTGAAGCTTTCTTT. It encodes CSVEGQGRTEAFF.

This clonotype was observed a handful of times. The rearrangement links TRBV4-1 to TRBJ2-5; D call uncertain. Trimming left V 3 bases short and J 5 bases short, with 10 bases between. In germline, CDR1 is MGHRA, CDR2 YSYEKL. The CDR3 is 13 residues long. CDR3 sequence: CASSQGSGETQYF. CDR3 DNA: TGCGCCAGCAGCCAGGGATCCGGGGAGACCCAGTACTTC.

The chain recombines TRBV11-2 with TRBJ2-5; the D gene is possibly TRBD2 (6 bases). Trimming stripped 3 bases from V and 5 bases from J, with 10 bases between. This CDR3 is 13 amino acids long. Germline assignment: CDR1 SGHAT and CDR2 FQNNGV. The CDR3 region is CASSFGGMETQYF. CDR3 nucleotides: TGTGCCAGCAGCTTCGGCGGGATGGAGACCCAGTACTTC.